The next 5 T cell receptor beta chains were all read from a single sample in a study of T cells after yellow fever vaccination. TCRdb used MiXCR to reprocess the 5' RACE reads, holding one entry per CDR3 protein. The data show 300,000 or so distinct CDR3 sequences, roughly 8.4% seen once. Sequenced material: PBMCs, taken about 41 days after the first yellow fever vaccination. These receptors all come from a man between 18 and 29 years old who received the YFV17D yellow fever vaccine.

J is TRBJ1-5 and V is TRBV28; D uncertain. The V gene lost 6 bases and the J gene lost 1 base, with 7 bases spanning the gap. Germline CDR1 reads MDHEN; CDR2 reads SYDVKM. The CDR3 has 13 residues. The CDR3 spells CASRRGSNQPQHF. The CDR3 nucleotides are TGTGCCAGCAGGCGCGGGAGCAATCAGCCCCAGCATTTT.

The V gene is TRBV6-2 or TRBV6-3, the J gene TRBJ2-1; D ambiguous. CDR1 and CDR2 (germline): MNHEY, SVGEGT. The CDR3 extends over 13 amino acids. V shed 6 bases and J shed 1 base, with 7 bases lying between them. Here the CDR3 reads CASSTQSYNEQFF. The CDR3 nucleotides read TGTGCCAGCAGCACCCAATCCTACAATGAGCAGTTCTTC.

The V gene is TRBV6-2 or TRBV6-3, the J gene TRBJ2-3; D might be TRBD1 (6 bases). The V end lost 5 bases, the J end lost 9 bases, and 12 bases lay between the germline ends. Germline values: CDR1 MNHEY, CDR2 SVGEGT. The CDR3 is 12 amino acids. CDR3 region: CASSSGQLTQYF. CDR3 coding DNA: TGTGCCAGCAGTAGTGGACAGCTCACGCAGTATTTT.

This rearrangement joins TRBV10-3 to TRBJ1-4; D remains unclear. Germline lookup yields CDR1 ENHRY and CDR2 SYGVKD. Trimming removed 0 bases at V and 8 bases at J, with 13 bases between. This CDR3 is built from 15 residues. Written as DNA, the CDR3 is TGTGCCATCAGTGAGTCGAGAGACTCAATCGAAAAACTGTTTTTT. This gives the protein CAISESRDSIEKLFF.

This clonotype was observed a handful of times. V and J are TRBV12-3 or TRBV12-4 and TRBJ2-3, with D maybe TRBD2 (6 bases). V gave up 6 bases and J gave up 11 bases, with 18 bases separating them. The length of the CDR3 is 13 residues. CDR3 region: CASRPSLRGGQYF. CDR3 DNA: TGTGCCAGCAGGCCGAGCCTGCGGGGTGGGCAGTATTTT.